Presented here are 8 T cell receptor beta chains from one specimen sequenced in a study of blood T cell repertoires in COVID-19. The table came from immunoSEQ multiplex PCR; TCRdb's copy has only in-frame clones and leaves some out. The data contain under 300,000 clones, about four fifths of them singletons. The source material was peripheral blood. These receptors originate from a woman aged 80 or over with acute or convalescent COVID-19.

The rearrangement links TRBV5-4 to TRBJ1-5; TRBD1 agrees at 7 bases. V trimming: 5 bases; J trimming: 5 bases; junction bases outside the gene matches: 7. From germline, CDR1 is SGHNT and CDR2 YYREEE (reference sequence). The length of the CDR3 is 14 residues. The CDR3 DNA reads TGTGCCAGCAGTAATGGAGGGGGCGATCAGCCCCAGCATTTT. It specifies CASSNGGGDQPQHF.

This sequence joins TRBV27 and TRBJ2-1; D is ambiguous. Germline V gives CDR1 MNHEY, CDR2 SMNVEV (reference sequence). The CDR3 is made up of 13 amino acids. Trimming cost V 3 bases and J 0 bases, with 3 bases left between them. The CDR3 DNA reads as TGTGCCAGCAGTTTCTACTCCTACAATGAGCAGTTCTTC. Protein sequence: CASSFYSYNEQFF.

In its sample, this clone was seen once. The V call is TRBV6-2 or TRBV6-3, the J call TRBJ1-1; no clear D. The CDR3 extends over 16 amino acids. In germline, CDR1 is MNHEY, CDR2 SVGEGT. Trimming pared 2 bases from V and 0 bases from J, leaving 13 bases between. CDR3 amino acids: CASSYTPGDMNTEAFF. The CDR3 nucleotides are TGTGCCAGCAGTTACACCCCAGGTGATATGAACACTGAAGCTTTCTTT.

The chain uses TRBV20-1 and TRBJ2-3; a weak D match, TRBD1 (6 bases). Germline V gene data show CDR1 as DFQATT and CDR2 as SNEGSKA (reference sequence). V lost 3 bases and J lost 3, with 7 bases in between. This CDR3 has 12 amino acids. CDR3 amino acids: CSASRGTDTQYF. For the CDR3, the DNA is TGCAGTGCTAGTAGGGGGACAGATACGCAGTATTTT.

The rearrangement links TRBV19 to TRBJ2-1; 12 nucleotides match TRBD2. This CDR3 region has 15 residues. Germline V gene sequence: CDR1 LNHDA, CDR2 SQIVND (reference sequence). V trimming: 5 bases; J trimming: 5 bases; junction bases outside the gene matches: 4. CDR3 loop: CASSVLAGGHNEQFF. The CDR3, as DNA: TGTGCCAGTAGTGTACTAGCGGGGGGACACAATGAGCAGTTCTTC. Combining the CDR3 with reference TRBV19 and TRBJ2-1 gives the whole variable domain DGGITQSPKYLFRKEGQNVTLSCEQNLNHDAMYWYRQDPGQGLRLIYYSQIVNDFQKGDIAEGYSVSREKKESFPLTVTSAQKNPTAFYLCASSVLAGGHNEQFFGPGTRLTVL.

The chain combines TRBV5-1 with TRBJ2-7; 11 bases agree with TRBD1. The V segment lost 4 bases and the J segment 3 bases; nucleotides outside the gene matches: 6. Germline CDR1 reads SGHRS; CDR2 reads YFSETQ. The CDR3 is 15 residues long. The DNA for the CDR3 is TGCGCCAGCAGCCCCGCCGGGACAGGGGGCTACGAGCAGTACTTC. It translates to CASSPAGTGGYEQYF. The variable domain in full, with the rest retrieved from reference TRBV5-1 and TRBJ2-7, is KAGVTQTPRYLIKTRGQQVTLSCSPISGHRSVSWYQQTPGQGLQFLFEYFSETQRNKGNFPGRFSGRQFSNSRSEMNVSTLELGDSALYLCASSPAGTGGYEQYFGPGTRLTVT.

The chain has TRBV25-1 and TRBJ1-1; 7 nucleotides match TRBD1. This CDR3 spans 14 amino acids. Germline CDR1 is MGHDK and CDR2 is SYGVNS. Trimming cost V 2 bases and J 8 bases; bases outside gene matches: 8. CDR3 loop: CASSELGQAGEAFF. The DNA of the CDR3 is TGTGCCAGCAGTGAACTAGGACAGGCCGGGGAAGCTTTCTTT.

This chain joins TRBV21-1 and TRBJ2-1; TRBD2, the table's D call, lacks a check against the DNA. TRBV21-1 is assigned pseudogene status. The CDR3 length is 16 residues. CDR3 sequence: CASSKGTSGFYNEQFF. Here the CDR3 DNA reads TGTGCCAGCAGCAAAGGAACTAGCGGTTTCTACAATGAGCAGTTCTTC.